What follows is one T cell receptor (beta chain) and its context. This clone was seen just once. Its antigen target is currently unknown. One base away there is no much larger clone; base qualities are not given. The CDR3 covers 16 residues, taking in both the cysteine and the phenylalanine. Kept here is only the CDR3 DNA, which spans 48 bases and is read in frame from base 1. Reading the germline V gene (reference sequence) gives CDR1 MNHEY and CDR2 SMNVEV. V is pared back by 6 bases and J by 0 bases, with 17 bases lying between the germline termini. At diagnosis, peripheral blood, uninvolved tumor-adjacent lung and tumor were collected and were preserved as a mix of fresh-frozen and FFPE material. Blood samples were analyzed as peripheral blood mononuclear cells for TCR repertoire profiling. TCR beta CDR3 regions were sequenced from DNA using the immunoSEQ Assay. The study's own analysis went as follows. To compute T cell density, TCR beta template counts were normalized to usable DNA, which was estimated by amplifying housekeeping genes. Richness was estimated using the preseqR package, with extrapolation to 400,000 templates for PBMC samples and to 120,000 templates for tissue samples. Clonality was taken to be one minus Pielou's evenness. Differential abundance testing on productive amino-acid clonotypes, with a minimum total count of 5 and an alpha of 0.1, was used to identify tissue-enriched TCRs. The Jaccard Index and the Morisita Overlap Index were used to measure repertoire overlap between compartments. GLIPH grouped TCR beta CDR3s together with public tetramer-defined viral CDR3s, and a viral motif had to include at least three viral sequences and also show V-gene enrichment. The table was pulled from immuneACCESS by TCRdb, which kept in-frame rearrangements only. Such tables lose some clones; where checked, under half of the loss comes from unresolved V genes, and the rest has no known cause. From that table come the V and J calls and clone size; the DNA was used to work out D and trimming. The sample records fewer than 12,000 clones, around 79% of which are singletons. Clones ranked in the top ten supply 31% of the sample.

The sample comes from a study of T cells in localized non-small cell lung cancer (dated by TCRdb to about 2020). Study-wide context: Comparing tumors with uninvolved tumor-adjacent lungs, the study looked at the T cell repertoires of around 250 patients with early-stage NSCLC. NSCLC patients had a mean age of around 66 years, and more than 120 were male and about 98 female. The cohort comprised a few hundred treatment-naïve NSCLC patients with resected, localized lung tumors.

The paper as a whole reports these results and caveats: Longer overall survival was associated with higher blood T cell density, whereas shorter survival was associated with higher adjacent-lung clonality. The highest T cell clonality was observed in uninvolved tumor-adjacent lung, where clonality exceeded that of tumor, suggesting that antigenic responses were more focused in uninvolved tumor-adjacent lung. Because multi-region sequencing of the tumors was not done, intratumor heterogeneity could not be ruled out. A median of roughly 60 of the top 100 tumor clones were detected in paired uninvolved adjacent lung, and 28 of these tumor clones were also found among the top 100 clones of the paired uninvolved adjacent lung. Since the design was exploratory, TCR variables were selected using unadjusted p-values with no false-discovery rate correction.

The rearrangement joined TRBV27 to TRBJ1-1; no confident D gene assignment can be made. This sample comprised peripheral blood, obtained before any cancer treatment. This clonotype was obtained from a male donor older than 55 with stage I lung adenocarcinoma. The CDR3 here reads CASRKRNKLMNTEAFF. The sequenced DNA is TGTGCCAGCAGAAAAAGGAATAAGCTGATGAACACTGAAGCTTTCTTT.